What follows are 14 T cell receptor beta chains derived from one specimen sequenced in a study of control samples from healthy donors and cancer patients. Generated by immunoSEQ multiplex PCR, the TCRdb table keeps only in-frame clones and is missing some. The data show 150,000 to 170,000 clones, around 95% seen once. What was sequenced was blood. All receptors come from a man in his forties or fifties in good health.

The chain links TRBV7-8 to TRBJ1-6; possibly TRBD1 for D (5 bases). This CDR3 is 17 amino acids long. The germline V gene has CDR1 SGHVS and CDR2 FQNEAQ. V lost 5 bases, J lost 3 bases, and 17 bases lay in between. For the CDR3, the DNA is TGTGCCAGCAGCCCCACGGGACCGGCGGACTATAATTCACCCCTCCACTTT. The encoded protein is CASSPTGPADYNSPLHF.

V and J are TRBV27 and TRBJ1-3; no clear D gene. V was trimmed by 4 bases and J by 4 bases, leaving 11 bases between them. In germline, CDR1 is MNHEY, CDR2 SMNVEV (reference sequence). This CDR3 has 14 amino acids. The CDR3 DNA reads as TGTGCCAGCAGTTCCTTAGCGGTCGGAAACACCATATATTTT. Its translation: CASSSLAVGNTIYF.

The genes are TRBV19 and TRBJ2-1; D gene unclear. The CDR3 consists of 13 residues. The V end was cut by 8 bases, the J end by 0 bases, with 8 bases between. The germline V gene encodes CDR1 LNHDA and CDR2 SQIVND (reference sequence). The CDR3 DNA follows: TGTGCCAGTCAACCCGGCTCCTACAATGAGCAGTTCTTC. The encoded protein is CASQPGSYNEQFF.

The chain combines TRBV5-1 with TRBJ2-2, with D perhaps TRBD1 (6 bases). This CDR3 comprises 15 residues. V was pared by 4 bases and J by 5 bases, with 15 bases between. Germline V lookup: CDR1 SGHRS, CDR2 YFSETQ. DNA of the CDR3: TGCGCCAGCAGCCAAACCAGGGGTTGGACCGGGGAGCTGTTTTTT. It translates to CASSQTRGWTGELFF.

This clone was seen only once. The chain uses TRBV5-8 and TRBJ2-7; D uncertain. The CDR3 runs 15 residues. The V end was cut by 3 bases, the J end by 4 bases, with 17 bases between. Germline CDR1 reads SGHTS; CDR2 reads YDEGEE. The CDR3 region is CASSSDTPNPYEQYF. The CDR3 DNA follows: TGTGCCAGCAGCTCCGACACCCCGAACCCTTACGAGCAGTACTTC.

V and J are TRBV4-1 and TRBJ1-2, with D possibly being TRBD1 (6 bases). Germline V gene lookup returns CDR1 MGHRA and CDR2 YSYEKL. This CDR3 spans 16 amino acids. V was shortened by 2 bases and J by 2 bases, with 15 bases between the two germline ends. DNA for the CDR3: TGCGCCAGCAGCCAACCCTTGACAGGACAAAACTATGGCTACACCTTC. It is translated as CASSQPLTGQNYGYTF.

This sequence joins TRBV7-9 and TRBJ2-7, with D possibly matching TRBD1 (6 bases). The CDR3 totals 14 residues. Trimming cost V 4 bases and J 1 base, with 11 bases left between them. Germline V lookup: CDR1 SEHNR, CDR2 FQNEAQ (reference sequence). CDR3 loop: CASSSRQESYEQYF. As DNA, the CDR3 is TGTGCCAGCAGCTCTCGACAGGAGTCCTACGAGCAGTACTTC.

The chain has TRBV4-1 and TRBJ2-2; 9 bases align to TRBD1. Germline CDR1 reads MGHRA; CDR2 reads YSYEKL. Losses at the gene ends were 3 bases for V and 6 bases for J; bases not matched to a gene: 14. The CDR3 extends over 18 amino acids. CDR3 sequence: CASSQFGGDRVVAGELFF. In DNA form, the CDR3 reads TGCGCCAGCAGCCAGTTCGGAGGGGACAGGGTCGTCGCCGGGGAGCTGTTTTTT.

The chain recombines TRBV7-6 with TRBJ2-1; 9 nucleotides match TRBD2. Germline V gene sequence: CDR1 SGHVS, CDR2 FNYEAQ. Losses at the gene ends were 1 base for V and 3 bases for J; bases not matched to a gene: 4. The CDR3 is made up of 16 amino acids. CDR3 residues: CASSLGLAGYYNEQFF. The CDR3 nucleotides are TGTGCCAGCAGCTTAGGGCTAGCGGGGTACTACAATGAGCAGTTCTTC.

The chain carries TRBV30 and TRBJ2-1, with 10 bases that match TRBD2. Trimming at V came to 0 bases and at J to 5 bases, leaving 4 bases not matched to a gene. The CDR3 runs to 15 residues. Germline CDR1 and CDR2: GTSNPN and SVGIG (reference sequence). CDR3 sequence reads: CAWSVTLAGDNEQFF. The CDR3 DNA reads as TGTGCCTGGAGTGTAACCCTAGCGGGGGACAATGAGCAGTTCTTC.

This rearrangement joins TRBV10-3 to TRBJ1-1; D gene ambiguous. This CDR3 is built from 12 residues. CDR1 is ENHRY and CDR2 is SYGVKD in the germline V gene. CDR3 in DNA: TGTGCTACCACCGCGGGGAACACTGAAGCTTTCTTT. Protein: CATTAGNTEAFF.

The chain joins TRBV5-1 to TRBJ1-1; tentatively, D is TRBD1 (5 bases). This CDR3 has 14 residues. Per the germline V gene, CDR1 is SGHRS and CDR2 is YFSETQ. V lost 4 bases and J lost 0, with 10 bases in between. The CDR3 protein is CASSPTGVNTEAFF. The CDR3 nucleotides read TGCGCCAGCAGCCCTACAGGTGTGAACACTGAAGCTTTCTTT.

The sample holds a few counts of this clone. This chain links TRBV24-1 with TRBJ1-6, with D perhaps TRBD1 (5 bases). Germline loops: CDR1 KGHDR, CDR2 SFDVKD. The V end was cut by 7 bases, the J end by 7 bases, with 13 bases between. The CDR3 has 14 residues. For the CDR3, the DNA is TGTGCCACCAGCACCGGGACCACAAATTCACCCCTCCACTTT. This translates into CATSTGTTNSPLHF.

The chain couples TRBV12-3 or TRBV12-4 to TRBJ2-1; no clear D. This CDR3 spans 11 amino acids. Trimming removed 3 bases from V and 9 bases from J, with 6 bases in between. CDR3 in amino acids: CASSLSGEQFF. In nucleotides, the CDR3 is TGTGCCAGCAGTTTGTCCGGTGAGCAGTTCTTC.